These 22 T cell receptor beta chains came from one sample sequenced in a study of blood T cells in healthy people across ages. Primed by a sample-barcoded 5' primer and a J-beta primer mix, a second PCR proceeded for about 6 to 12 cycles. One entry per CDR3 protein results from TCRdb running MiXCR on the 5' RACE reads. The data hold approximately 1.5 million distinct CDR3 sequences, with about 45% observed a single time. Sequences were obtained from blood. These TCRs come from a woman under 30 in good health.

The CDR3 DNA reads TGTGCCAGCAGCTTATTTGGGCGTAGATCCTACGAGCAGTACTTC. Translated: CASSLFGRRSYEQYF. V and J are TRBV5-6 and TRBJ2-7; D not resolved. The ends were cut back, 2 bases at V and 1 base at J, with 13 bases in the middle. CDR1 and CDR2 from the germline V gene are SGHDT and YYEEEE. The CDR3 runs to 15 residues.

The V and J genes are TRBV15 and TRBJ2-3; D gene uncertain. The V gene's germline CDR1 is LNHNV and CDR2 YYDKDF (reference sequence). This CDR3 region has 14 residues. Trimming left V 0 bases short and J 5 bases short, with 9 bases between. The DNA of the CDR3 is TGTGCCACCAGCAGAGATGCCAGGAAAGATACGCAGTATTTT. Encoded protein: CATSRDARKDTQYF.

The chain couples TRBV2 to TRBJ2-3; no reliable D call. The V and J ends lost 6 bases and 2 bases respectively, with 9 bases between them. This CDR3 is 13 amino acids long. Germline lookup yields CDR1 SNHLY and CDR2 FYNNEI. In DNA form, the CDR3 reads TGTGCCAGCAGGGCGACGAACACAGATACGCAGTATTTT. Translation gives CASRATNTDTQYF. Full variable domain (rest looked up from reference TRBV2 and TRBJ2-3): EPEVTQTPSHQVTQMGQEVILRCVPISNHLYFYWYRQILGQKVEFLVSFYNNEISEKSEIFDDQFSVERPDGSNFTLKIRSTKLEDSAMYFCASRATNTDTQYFGPGTRLTVL.

CDR3: CASSILDSNQPQHF. The CDR3 DNA follows: TGTGCCAGTAGTATTTTGGACAGCAATCAGCCCCAGCATTTT. This chain links TRBV19 with TRBJ1-5; no clear D gene. The V end was cut by 3 bases, the J end by 1 base, with 7 bases between. The CDR3 consists of 14 residues. Germline CDR1 is LNHDA and CDR2 is SQIVND (reference sequence).

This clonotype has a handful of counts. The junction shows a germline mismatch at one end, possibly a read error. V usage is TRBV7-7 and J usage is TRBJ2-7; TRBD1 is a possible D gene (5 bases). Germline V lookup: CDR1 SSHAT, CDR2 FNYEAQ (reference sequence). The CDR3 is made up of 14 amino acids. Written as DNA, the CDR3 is TGTGCTAGCAGCCCCTTGGACACCTCCTACGAGCAGTACTTC. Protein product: CASSPLDTSYEQYF.

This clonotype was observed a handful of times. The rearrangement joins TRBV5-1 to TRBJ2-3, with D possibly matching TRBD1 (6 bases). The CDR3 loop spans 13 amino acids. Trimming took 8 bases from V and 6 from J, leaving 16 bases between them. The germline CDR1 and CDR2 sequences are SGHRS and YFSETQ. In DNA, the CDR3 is TGCGCCAGTCGGCTACAGGGAGCGGATACGCAGTATTTT. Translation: CASRLQGADTQYF.

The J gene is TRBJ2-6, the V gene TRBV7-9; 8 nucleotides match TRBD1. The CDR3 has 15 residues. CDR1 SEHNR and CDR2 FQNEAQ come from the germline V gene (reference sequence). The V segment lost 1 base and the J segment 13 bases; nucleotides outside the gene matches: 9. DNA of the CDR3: TGTGCCAGCAGCTTAGAATACTCGACAGGGGTAGTCCTGACTTTC. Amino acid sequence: CASSLEYSTGVVLTF.

The CDR3 DNA follows: TGCGCCAGCAGCTTGGGAGGCTGGGACAGGAGTTCACCCCTCCACTTT. Its translation: CASSLGGWDRSSPLHF. V and J are TRBV5-1 and TRBJ1-6; TRBD1 matches 8 bases. Germline V lookup: CDR1 SGHRS, CDR2 YFSETQ. V was clipped by 0 bases and J by 9 bases; unmatched bases: 8. The CDR3 totals 16 residues.

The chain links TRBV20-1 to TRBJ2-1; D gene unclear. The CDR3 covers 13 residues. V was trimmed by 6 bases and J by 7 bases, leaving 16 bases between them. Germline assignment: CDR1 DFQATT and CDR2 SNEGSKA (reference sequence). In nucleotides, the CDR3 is TGCAGTGCATGGTCGCTTTGGAGTAATGAGCAGTTCTTC. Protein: CSAWSLWSNEQFF.

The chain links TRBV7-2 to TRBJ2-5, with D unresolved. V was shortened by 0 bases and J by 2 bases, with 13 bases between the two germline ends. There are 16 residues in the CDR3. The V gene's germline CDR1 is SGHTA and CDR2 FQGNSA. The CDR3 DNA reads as TGTGCCAGCAGCTTAGCGCTCGGCGCACCTCAAGAGACCCAGTACTTC. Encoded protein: CASSLALGAPQETQYF.

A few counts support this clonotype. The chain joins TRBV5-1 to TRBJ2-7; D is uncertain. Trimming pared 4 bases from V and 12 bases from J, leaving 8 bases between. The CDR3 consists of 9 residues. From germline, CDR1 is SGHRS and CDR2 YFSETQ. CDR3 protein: CASSGLRYF. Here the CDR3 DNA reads TGCGCCAGCAGCGGATTGCGGTACTTC. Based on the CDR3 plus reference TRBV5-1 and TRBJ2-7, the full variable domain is KAGVTQTPRYLIKTRGQQVTLSCSPISGHRSVSWYQQTPGQGLQFLFEYFSETQRNKGNFPGRFSGRQFSNSRSEMNVSTLELGDSALYLCASSGLRYFGPGTRLTVT.

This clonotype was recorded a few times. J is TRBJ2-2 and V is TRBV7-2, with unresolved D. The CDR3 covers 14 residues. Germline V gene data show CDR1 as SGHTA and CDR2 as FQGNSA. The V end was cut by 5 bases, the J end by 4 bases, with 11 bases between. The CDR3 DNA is TGTGCCAGCAGCCAGATGGTAGCCACCGGGGAGCTGTTTTTT. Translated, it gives CASSQMVATGELFF.

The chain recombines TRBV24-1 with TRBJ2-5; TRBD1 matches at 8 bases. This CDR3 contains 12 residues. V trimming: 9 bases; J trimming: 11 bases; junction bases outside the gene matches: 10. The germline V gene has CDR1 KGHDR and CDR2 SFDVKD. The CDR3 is CATADRGDEQYF. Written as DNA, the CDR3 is TGTGCCACCGCAGACAGGGGTGATGAGCAGTACTTC.

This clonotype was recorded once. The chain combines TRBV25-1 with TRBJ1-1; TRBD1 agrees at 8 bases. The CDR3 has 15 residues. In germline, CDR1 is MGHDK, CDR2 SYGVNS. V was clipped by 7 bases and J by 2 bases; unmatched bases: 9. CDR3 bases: TGTGCCAGCATCAAGACAGGGGCAGTAAACACTGAAGCTTTCTTT. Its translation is CASIKTGAVNTEAFF.

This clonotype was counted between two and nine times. CDR3: CSAKDRGLSYEQYF. The CDR3 bases are TGCAGTGCTAAAGACAGGGGGCTATCCTACGAGCAGTACTTC. The V call is TRBV20-1, the J call TRBJ2-7; TRBD1 matches 10 bases. CDR3 length: 14 residues. With V trimmed by 4 bases and J by 1 base, 4 bases remained unmatched. Germline assignment: CDR1 DFQATT and CDR2 SNEGSKA (reference sequence).

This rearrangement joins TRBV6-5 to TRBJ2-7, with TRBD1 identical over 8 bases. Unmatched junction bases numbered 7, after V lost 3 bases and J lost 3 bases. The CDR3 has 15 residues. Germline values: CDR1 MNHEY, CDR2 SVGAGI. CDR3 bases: TGTGCCAGCAGTTATTCCAGACAGGGGATCTACGAGCAGTACTTC. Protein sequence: CASSYSRQGIYEQYF.

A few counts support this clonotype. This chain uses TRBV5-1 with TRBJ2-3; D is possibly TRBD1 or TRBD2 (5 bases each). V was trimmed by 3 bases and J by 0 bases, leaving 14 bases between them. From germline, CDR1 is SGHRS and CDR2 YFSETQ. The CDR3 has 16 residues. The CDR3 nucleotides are TGCGCCAGCAGCTCGGGGCTAGATTCTAGCACAGATACGCAGTATTTT. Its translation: CASSSGLDSSTDTQYF.

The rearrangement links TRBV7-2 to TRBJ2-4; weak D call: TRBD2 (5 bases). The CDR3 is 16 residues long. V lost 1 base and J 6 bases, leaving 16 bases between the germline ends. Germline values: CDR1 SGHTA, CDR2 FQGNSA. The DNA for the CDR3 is TGTGCCAGCAGCTTAGAAGTGGCGGGCTTCAGAAACATTCAGTACTTC. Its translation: CASSLEVAGFRNIQYF.

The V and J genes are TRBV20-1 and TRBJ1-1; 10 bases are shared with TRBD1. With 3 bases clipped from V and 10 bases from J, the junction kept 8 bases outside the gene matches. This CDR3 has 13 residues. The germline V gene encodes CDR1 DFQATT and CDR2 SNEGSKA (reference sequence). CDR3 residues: CSARAGTGEGAFF. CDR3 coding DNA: TGCAGTGCTAGGGCCGGGACAGGGGAGGGAGCTTTCTTT.

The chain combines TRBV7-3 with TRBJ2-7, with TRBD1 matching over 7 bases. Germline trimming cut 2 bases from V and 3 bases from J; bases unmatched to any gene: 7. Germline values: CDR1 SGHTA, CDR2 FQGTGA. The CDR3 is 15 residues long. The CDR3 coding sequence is TGTGCCAGCAGCTTATTTGCCCAGGGGGTCTACGAGCAGTACTTC. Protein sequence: CASSLFAQGVYEQYF.

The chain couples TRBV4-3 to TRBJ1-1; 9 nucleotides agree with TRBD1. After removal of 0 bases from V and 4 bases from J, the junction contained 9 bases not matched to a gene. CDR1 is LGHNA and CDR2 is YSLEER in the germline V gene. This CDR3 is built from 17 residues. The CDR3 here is CASSQEDPGTGFTEAFF. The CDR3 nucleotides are TGCGCCAGCAGCCAAGAAGATCCCGGGACAGGGTTCACTGAAGCTTTCTTT.

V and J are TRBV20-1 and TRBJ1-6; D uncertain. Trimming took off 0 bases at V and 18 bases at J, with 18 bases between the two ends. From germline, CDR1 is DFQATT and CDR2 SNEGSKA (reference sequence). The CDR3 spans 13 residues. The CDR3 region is CSARDRQINLTHF. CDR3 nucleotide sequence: TGCAGTGCTAGAGATCGGCAGATCAACCTTACCCACTTT.